The 22 T cell receptor beta chains presented below share a single source sample, sequenced in a study of cytomegalovirus exposure and HLA in healthy donors. Only in-frame clones appear in the TCRdb table, and some are missing; sequencing was by immunoSEQ multiplex PCR. The sample includes nearly 200,000 clones, roughly 88% of them seen just once. Sample: PBMCs. Receptors were obtained from a woman younger than 45 in good health and CMV-seropositive.

This clone was detected once. The chain is built from TRBV9 and TRBJ1-1; D may be TRBD1 (5 bases). V lost 0 bases, J lost 1 base, and 10 bases lay in between. Germline-derived CDR1 and CDR2 are SGDLS and YYNGEE. The CDR3 runs 15 residues. CDR3 bases: TGTGCCAGCAGCGTAGAGGGGAGGGGGAACACTGAAGCTTTCTTT. This translates into CASSVEGRGNTEAFF.

The chain is built from TRBV7-9 and TRBJ2-3; TRBD2 is a possible D gene (6 bases). The CDR3 runs to 12 residues. The germline CDR1 and CDR2 sequences are SEHNR and FQNEAQ (reference sequence). V lost 4 bases and J lost 4, with 6 bases in between. For the CDR3, the DNA is TGTGCCAGCAGCTCGGGGGCAGATACGCAGTATTTT. Residues: CASSSGADTQYF. The complete variable domain, with remaining parts taken from reference TRBV7-9 and TRBJ2-3, reads DTGVSQNPRHKITKRGQNVTFRCDPISEHNRLYWYRQTLGQGPEFLTYFQNEAQLEKSRLLSDRFSAERPKGSFSTLEIQRTEQGDSAMYLCASSSGADTQYFGPGTRLTVL.

This clone was seen only once. This chain links TRBV13 with TRBJ1-4; TRBD1 is a possible D gene (5 bases). Trimming took off 5 bases at V and 3 bases at J, with 22 bases between the two ends. This CDR3 spans 18 amino acids. Germline CDR1 is PRHDT and CDR2 is FYEKMQ (reference sequence). DNA for the CDR3: TGTGCCAGCAGCCGTCGGGGCAGGAGGGCGACAGCTAATGAAAAACTGTTTTTT. Amino acid sequence: CASSRRGRRATANEKLFF.

The CDR3 nucleotides are TGCAGCGTTGCAGGGCTAAATCAGCCCCAGCATTTT. Protein product: CSVAGLNQPQHF. The rearrangement uses TRBV29-1 and TRBJ1-5; a possible D gene is TRBD1 (5 bases). With 4 bases removed from V and 4 bases from J, the gap between germline ends came to 8 bases. Germline V gives CDR1 SQVTM, CDR2 ANQGSEA. The CDR3 contains 12 residues.

This rearrangement joins TRBV4-1 to TRBJ1-1, with 9 bases fitting TRBD1. The V gene's germline CDR1 is MGHRA and CDR2 YSYEKL. The CDR3 runs to 17 residues. V lost 4 bases to trimming and J lost 3 bases; unmatched junction nucleotides: 12. The CDR3 DNA reads TGCGCCAGCAGCCCGGGACAGGGCCAATCTGGGGACACTGAAGCTTTCTTT. Its translation is CASSPGQGQSGDTEAFF.

V gene TRBV6-5 combines with J gene TRBJ1-4; TRBD1 might be the D (5 bases). CDR1 MNHEY and CDR2 SVGAGI come from the germline V gene. The CDR3 covers 15 residues. Trimming pared 6 bases from V and 3 bases from J, leaving 14 bases between. This CDR3 reads CASRKGLSANEKLFF. In DNA, the CDR3 is TGTGCCAGCAGGAAGGGGCTTAGTGCTAATGAAAAACTGTTTTTT.

The rearrangement joins TRBV5-4 to TRBJ2-3; D may be TRBD1 (6 bases). In germline, CDR1 is SGHNT, CDR2 YYREEE (reference sequence). This CDR3 is built from 15 residues. V was cut by 0 bases and J by 0 bases, with 8 bases left in between. The CDR3 DNA reads as TGTGCCAGCAGCTTGGCAGGGGCTAGCACAGATACGCAGTATTTT. The encoded protein is CASSLAGASTDTQYF.

The chain uses TRBV5-6 and TRBJ2-4; D might be TRBD2 (7 bases). The CDR3 runs to 16 residues. Germline CDR1 SGHDT, CDR2 YYEEEE. Trimming removed 1 base at V and 1 base at J, with 12 bases between. CDR3 bases: TGTGCCAGCAGCTTGCGGGGGGCGCTGGCCAAAAACATTCAGTACTTC. This sequence encodes CASSLRGALAKNIQYF.

The V and J genes are TRBV7-6 and TRBJ2-7, with TRBD2 matching over 7 bases. Unmatched junction bases numbered 8, after V lost 1 base and J lost 2 bases. The germline gives CDR1 SGHVS, CDR2 FNYEAQ. CDR3 length: 16 residues. The CDR3 loop reads CASSLGRPSGTYEQYF. CDR3 sequence (DNA): TGTGCCAGCAGCTTAGGAAGGCCTAGCGGTACCTACGAGCAGTACTTC.

J is TRBJ2-3 and V is TRBV28; 8 bases match TRBD1. J gave up 4 bases and V 8 bases, and 14 bases lay outside the gene matches. This CDR3 region has 16 residues. Germline V gives CDR1 MDHEN, CDR2 SYDVKM. CDR3 sequence (DNA): TGTGCCAGCCGGGACGGAGACAGGGGACGCGCAGATACGCAGTATTTT. This codes for CASRDGDRGRADTQYF.

CDR3 in DNA: TGTGCCAGCAGTACGACAGGAAGCACAGATACGCAGTATTTT. Its translation: CASSTTGSTDTQYF. This chain links TRBV25-1 with TRBJ2-3, with a tentative D call TRBD1 (6 bases). From germline, CDR1 is MGHDK and CDR2 SYGVNS. CDR3 length equals 14 residues. Deletions cut 5 bases from V and 0 bases from J, with 9 bases between.

This clone appeared a few times. The CDR3 coding sequence is TGTGCCAGCAGCCAAGTGAAGGGGACACCTATGTTCATTCAGTACTTC. Translation: CASSQVKGTPMFIQYF. The rearrangement links TRBV4-2 to TRBJ2-4; D may be TRBD1 (6 bases). The germline V and J ends were trimmed by 1 base and 9 bases, with 19 bases remaining between them. There are 16 residues in the CDR3. Germline V CDR1 and CDR2: LGHNA, YNFKEQ.

V usage is TRBV6-5 and J usage is TRBJ1-1; D possibly corresponds to TRBD1 (5 bases). Trimming left V 0 bases short and J 1 base short, with 9 bases between. Looked up from germline, CDR1 is MNHEY and CDR2 is SVGAGI. CDR3 length: 15 residues. Here the CDR3 DNA reads TGTGCCAGCAGTTACTCGGGGGGAGCGAACACTGAAGCTTTCTTT. Amino acid sequence: CASSYSGGANTEAFF.

The chain has TRBV10-3 and TRBJ1-1; 7 bases agree with TRBD1. Germline V gene sequence: CDR1 ENHRY, CDR2 SYGVKD. The CDR3 length is 15 residues. Unmatched junction bases numbered 7, after V lost 6 bases and J lost 0 bases. CDR3 bases: TGTGCCATCAGAAACCAACAGGGGTTGAACACTGAAGCTTTCTTT. This translates into CAIRNQQGLNTEAFF.

V usage is TRBV27 and J usage is TRBJ1-4, with TRBD1 as a possible D gene (5 bases). Trimming pared 2 bases from V and 10 bases from J, leaving 14 bases between. CDR1 is MNHEY, CDR2 SMNVEV, per germline (reference sequence). CDR3 length equals 14 residues. The CDR3 is CASSLQGQVGKLFF. The CDR3 bases are TGTGCCAGCAGTTTACAGGGCCAGGTGGGAAAACTGTTTTTT.

The chain uses TRBV29-1 and TRBJ2-1, with 12 positions matching TRBD2. Germline trimming cut 0 bases from V and 3 bases from J; bases unmatched to any gene: 0. CDR3 size: 15 residues. Germline-derived CDR1 and CDR2 are SQVTM and ANQGSEA. CDR3 in amino acids: CSVEEGLAGYNEQFF. CDR3 nucleotides: TGCAGCGTTGAAGAGGGACTAGCGGGCTACAATGAGCAGTTCTTC.

This chain links TRBV15 with TRBJ1-5; D is perhaps TRBD1 (5 bases). Per the germline V gene, CDR1 is LNHNV and CDR2 is YYDKDF (reference sequence). This CDR3 is 15 amino acids long. Trimming shortened V by 6 bases and J by 5 bases, and 17 bases separated the two germline ends. The chain's CDR3 is CATSLNPGWDQPQHF. DNA of the CDR3: TGTGCCACCAGTTTAAACCCAGGGTGGGATCAGCCCCAGCATTTT.

This clone has only one observation. The chain's CDR3 is CASSPGTVSYEQYF. The CDR3, as DNA: TGCGCCAGCAGCCCCGGGACAGTATCCTACGAGCAGTACTTC. V is TRBV5-1 and J is TRBJ2-7; 7 nucleotides agree with TRBD1. This CDR3 region has 14 residues. Germline CDR1 reads SGHRS; CDR2 reads YFSETQ. V trimming: 4 bases; J trimming: 1 base; junction bases outside the gene matches: 5.

V and J are TRBV5-6 and TRBJ2-3; D gene unclear. Germline CDR1 and CDR2: SGHDT and YYEEEE. This CDR3 is built from 15 residues. V lost 0 bases, J lost 0 bases, and 8 bases lay in between. The CDR3 here is CASSLGPASTDTQYF. CDR3 coding DNA: TGTGCCAGCAGCTTGGGGCCAGCGAGCACAGATACGCAGTATTTT.

J is TRBJ2-3 and V is TRBV6-6, with no clear D. Germline V gene data show CDR1 as MNHNY and CDR2 as SVGAGI (reference sequence). Trimming left V 0 bases short and J 2 bases short, with 6 bases between. CDR3 length: 14 residues. CDR3 coding DNA: TGTGCCAGCAGTTACTCGGAGCTCACAGATACGCAGTATTTT. This translates into CASSYSELTDTQYF.

The rearrangement links TRBV2 to TRBJ1-5, with 9 positions matching TRBD1. Germline-derived CDR1 and CDR2 are SNHLY and FYNNEI. Trimming took 6 bases from V and 0 from J; bases not matched to a gene: 3. This CDR3 is 15 amino acids long. The CDR3 DNA sequence: TGTGCCAGCAGCTGGGACAGGGCTAGCAATCAGCCCCAGCATTTT. It translates to CASSWDRASNQPQHF.

The rearrangement uses TRBV2 and TRBJ2-7, with TRBD2 identical over 7 bases. Germline V gene sequence: CDR1 SNHLY, CDR2 FYNNEI. Trimming at V came to 2 bases and at J to 6 bases, leaving 7 bases not matched to a gene. This CDR3 is 14 amino acids long. CDR3 residues: CASSERTRATEQYF. CDR3 nucleotide sequence: TGTGCCAGCAGTGAACGGACTAGGGCGACCGAGCAGTACTTC. The full variable domain, rest sourced from reference TRBV2 and TRBJ2-7, is EPEVTQTPSHQVTQMGQEVILRCVPISNHLYFYWYRQILGQKVEFLVSFYNNEISEKSEIFDDQFSVERPDGSNFTLKIRSTKLEDSAMYFCASSERTRATEQYFGPGTRLTVT.